These 17 T cell receptor beta chains were sequenced from one sample in a study of T cells in narcolepsy. Assay used: immunoSEQ multiplex PCR; TCRdb lists only in-frame clones, some missing. The table records over 40,000 clones, around 88% of them present only once. What was sequenced was CD45RA- memory CD4+ T cells from PBMCs. The receptors here all came from a human donor with narcolepsy.

V and J are TRBV10-3 and TRBJ1-5; 9 nucleotides align to TRBD1. This CDR3 has 15 residues. The germline V gene encodes CDR1 ENHRY and CDR2 SYGVKD. J lost 5 bases, V lost 7 bases, and 9 bases had no gene match. This chain's CDR3 is CAIKPDRGADQPQHF. The CDR3 region has the DNA TGTGCCATCAAACCCGACAGGGGGGCGGATCAGCCCCAGCATTTT.

V and J are TRBV7-9 and TRBJ1-1; maybe TRBD1 (5 bases). The V end was cut by 7 bases, the J end by 1 base, with 16 bases between. Germline CDR1 and CDR2: SEHNR and FQNEAQ (reference sequence). The CDR3 has 15 amino acids. In nucleotides, the CDR3 is TGTGCCAGCACACTATGGGTCGGGGCGAACACTGAAGCTTTCTTT. Protein: CASTLWVGANTEAFF.

The chain is built from TRBV4-1 and TRBJ1-4; D is unclear. The germline V gene encodes CDR1 MGHRA and CDR2 YSYEKL. This CDR3 comprises 18 residues. Trimming removed 5 bases from V and 0 bases from J, with 19 bases in between. Here the CDR3 reads CASSGSDGGTSTNEKLFF. The CDR3 coding sequence is TGCGCCAGCAGCGGTTCTGACGGAGGAACTTCAACTAATGAAAAACTGTTTTTT.

This clone appeared a single time. The chain is built from TRBV19 and TRBJ1-6, with 11 positions matching TRBD1. Looked up from germline, CDR1 is LNHDA and CDR2 is SQIVND (reference sequence). Trimming at V came to 7 bases and at J to 7 bases, leaving 9 bases not matched to a gene. The CDR3 is made up of 16 amino acids. The CDR3 DNA reads as TGTGCCAGTAACTCGGGACAGGGGGTTTTCAATTCACCCCTCCACTTT. It translates to CASNSGQGVFNSPLHF.

V gene TRBV6-5 combines with J gene TRBJ2-7, with TRBD2 identical over 10 bases. The trim removed 4 bases at V and 5 bases at J, leaving 5 bases unmatched. The CDR3 covers 14 residues. Germline CDR1 is MNHEY and CDR2 is SVGAGI. The CDR3 region has the DNA TGTGCCAGCAGTTCAGCGGGAGGGAGAAACGAGCAGTACTTC. Residues: CASSSAGGRNEQYF.

The V and J genes are TRBV27 and TRBJ2-7; 12 positions agree with TRBD1. J was trimmed by 3 bases and V by 6 bases; bases with no gene match: 9. This CDR3 has 16 amino acids. Looked up from germline, CDR1 is MNHEY and CDR2 is SMNVEV (reference sequence). CDR3 sequence: CASSLAGTGGYYEQYF. Written as DNA, the CDR3 is TGTGCCAGCAGCCTGGCCGGGACAGGGGGCTACTACGAGCAGTACTTC.

The V call is TRBV7-2, the J call TRBJ2-5, with TRBD1 as a possible D gene (5 bases). The V end was cut by 4 bases, the J end by 1 base, with 10 bases between. The CDR3 contains 14 residues. Germline V gene sequence: CDR1 SGHTA, CDR2 FQGNSA. CDR3 sequence reads: CASSSSRAQETQYF. CDR3 sequence (DNA): TGTGCCAGCAGCTCATCCAGGGCCCAAGAGACCCAGTACTTC.

This chain uses TRBV7-8 with TRBJ2-7; no clear D. The CDR3 has 13 residues. Germline-derived CDR1 and CDR2 are SGHVS and FQNEAQ. The V end was cut by 1 base, the J end by 9 bases, with 13 bases between. The CDR3 bases are TGTGCCAGCAGCTTAGGTGGCGGACCCGCGCAGTACTTC. Translation: CASSLGGGPAQYF.

The chain couples TRBV12-1 to TRBJ1-2; the DNA was not compared with TRBD1, the D call given in the table. TRBV12-1 is listed as a pseudogene. This CDR3 comprises 15 residues. In nucleotides, the CDR3 is TGTGCCAGCAGGCCCACAGGGGTAGAGGACTATGGCTACACCTTC. This encodes CASRPTGVEDYGYTF.

This clone was detected only a few times. The rearrangement joins TRBV7-9 to TRBJ1-3; D is perhaps TRBD1 (5 bases). The CDR3 has 15 residues. V gave up 5 bases and J gave up 0 bases, with 11 bases separating them. Germline V gene sequence: CDR1 SEHNR, CDR2 FQNEAQ (reference sequence). The CDR3 spells CASSGSGTSGNTIYF. CDR3 nucleotide sequence: TGTGCCAGCAGCGGGTCCGGGACCTCTGGAAACACCATATATTTT. Full variable domain (remainder filled in from reference TRBV7-9 and TRBJ1-3): DTGVSQNPRHKITKRGQNVTFRCDPISEHNRLYWYRQTLGQGPEFLTYFQNEAQLEKSRLLSDRFSAERPKGSFSTLEIQRTEQGDSAMYLCASSGSGTSGNTIYFGEGSWLTVV.

This sequence joins TRBV7-9 and TRBJ2-1; D is unclear. From germline, CDR1 is SEHNR and CDR2 FQNEAQ (reference sequence). Deletions cut 5 bases from V and 10 bases from J, with 9 bases between. CDR3 length equals 11 residues. Here the CDR3 reads CASSPYHEQFF. The CDR3 DNA reads TGTGCCAGCAGCCCCTATCACGAGCAGTTCTTC.

This clone was observed once. This rearrangement joins TRBV15 to TRBJ2-3; no clear D gene. Trimming took 0 bases from V and 8 from J, leaving 15 bases between them. Germline CDR1 LNHNV, CDR2 YYDKDF (reference sequence). The CDR3 loop spans 15 amino acids. CDR3 protein: CATSRDRLWERTQYF. The CDR3 bases are TGTGCCACCAGCAGAGACCGCCTTTGGGAACGTACGCAGTATTTT.

The chain uses TRBV7-2 and TRBJ1-4; 9 bases agree with TRBD1. Germline-derived CDR1 and CDR2 are SGHTA and FQGNSA. V gave up 5 bases and J gave up 10 bases; unmatched junction bases: 11. This CDR3 is 15 amino acids long. This chain's CDR3 is CASSTSGQGAGKLFF. CDR3 DNA: TGTGCCAGCAGCACCTCGGGACAGGGAGCGGGAAAACTGTTTTTT.

The chain recombines TRBV12-5 with TRBJ2-3, with D unclear. CDR3 length equals 15 residues. In germline, CDR1 is LGHNT, CDR2 FRNRAP. The ends were cut back, 0 bases at V and 9 bases at J, with 16 bases in the middle. The CDR3 is CASGLVVAQIGTQYF. CDR3 sequence (DNA): TGTGCTAGTGGTTTGGTAGTGGCCCAGATAGGCACGCAGTATTTT.

This clone came up once. The chain links TRBV6-6 to TRBJ1-1; no definite D call. CDR3 length: 15 residues. V shed 0 bases and J shed 1 base, with 9 bases lying between them. CDR1 and CDR2 from the germline V gene are MNHNY and SVGAGI (reference sequence). The CDR3 coding sequence is TGTGCCAGCAGTTACTCTTTGACAACGAACACTGAAGCTTTCTTT. The encoded protein is CASSYSLTTNTEAFF.

This clone showed up just a few times. Other DNA sequences in the sample encode the same CDR3. V gene TRBV28 combines with J gene TRBJ2-1, with TRBD2 identical over 13 bases. V shed 2 bases, J shed 6 bases, and the junction held 1 base outside the gene matches. Germline CDR1 and CDR2: MDHEN and SYDVKM. The CDR3 loop spans 15 amino acids. CDR3 loop: CASSLGLAGANEQFF. CDR3 in DNA: TGTGCCAGCAGTTTAGGACTAGCGGGAGCCAATGAGCAGTTCTTC.

This chain joins TRBV29-1 and TRBJ1-5; unclear D gene. CDR1 and CDR2 (germline): SQVTM, ANQGSEA. V lost 6 bases to trimming and J lost 0 bases, with 9 bases between them. The CDR3 length is 13 residues. As DNA, the CDR3 is TGCAGCGTCCAAAAAGATAGCAATCAGCCCCAGCATTTT. It encodes CSVQKDSNQPQHF.